Shown below are 25 T cell receptor beta chains from a single sample sequenced in a study of T cells in Graves' hyperthyroidism and ophthalmopathy. TCR beta CDR3 sequences were amplified from RNA transcripts. A first-round RT-PCR of the TCR CDR3 used the HTBI primer set. Each CDR3 protein gets one entry after TCRdb re-called the multiplex PCR reads with MiXCR. There are 750,000 to 950,000 distinct CDR3 sequences in the sample; about two fifths occur only once, and more than 7% lies in the top ten. Sequenced input: blood. The receptors originated from a man younger than 35 with Graves' hyperthyroidism.

This clonotype was recorded many times. The chain couples TRBV19 to TRBJ1-5; TRBD1 is a possible D gene (5 bases). The ends were cut back, 9 bases at V and 7 bases at J, with 16 bases in the middle. CDR3 length equals 13 residues. Per germline, CDR1 LNHDA and CDR2 SQIVND (reference sequence). The CDR3 loop reads CASSTGSGQPQHF. The DNA of the CDR3 is TGTGCCAGCAGCACAGGATCTGGACAGCCCCAGCATTTT.

This clonotype was recorded many times. The chain combines TRBV25-1 with TRBJ1-5, with a tentative D call TRBD1 (5 bases). V lost 8 bases, J lost 5 bases, and 13 bases lay in between. The CDR3 loop spans 13 amino acids. In germline, CDR1 is MGHDK, CDR2 SYGVNS. As DNA, the CDR3 is TGTGCCAGCCCCTCGGGGGTGGATCAGCCCCAGCATTTT. Translated, it gives CASPSGVDQPQHF.

This clonotype has ten or more counts. This chain links TRBV7-8 with TRBJ1-1; 7 positions match TRBD1. Looked up from germline, CDR1 is SGHVS and CDR2 is FQNEAQ. J was trimmed by 4 bases and V by 6 bases; bases with no gene match: 8. The CDR3 is 14 amino acids. This chain's CDR3 is CASRPDRASTEAFF. CDR3 nucleotide sequence: TGTGCCAGCAGACCCGACAGGGCCAGCACTGAAGCTTTCTTT.

J is TRBJ2-7 and V is TRBV5-1, with a weak D call TRBD1 (6 bases). CDR1 is SGHRS and CDR2 is YFSETQ in the germline V gene. The CDR3 is made up of 14 amino acids. Trimming removed 4 bases from V and 4 bases from J, with 15 bases in between. The CDR3 nucleotides read TGCGCCAGCAGCCCCGGGACACCGGTATACGAGCAGTACTTC. Translating gives CASSPGTPVYEQYF.

As concerns this clonotype: Being one base from a much bigger clone, this may be a read error. The chain recombines TRBV29-1 with TRBJ2-7, with TRBD2 matching over 11 bases. The CDR3 is made up of 14 amino acids. The germline V gene encodes CDR1 SQVTM and CDR2 ANQGSEA. The chain's CDR3 is CSIDTSGSPYEQYF. For the CDR3, the DNA is TGCAGCATTGACACTAGCGGGAGCCCCTACGAGCAGTACTTC.

This clonotype was observed a handful of times. The J gene is TRBJ2-6, the V gene TRBV25-1, with D unclear. This CDR3 is built from 13 residues. Germline V gene lookup returns CDR1 MGHDK and CDR2 SYGVNS. V lost 11 bases to trimming and J lost 4 bases, with 12 bases between them. The CDR3 here is CAFFHVGANVLTF. The CDR3 DNA reads as TGTGCCTTTTTCCATGTAGGGGCCAACGTCCTGACTTTC. Based on the CDR3 plus reference TRBV25-1 and TRBJ2-6, the full variable domain is EADIYQTPRYLVIGTGKKITLECSQTMGHDKMYWYQQDPGMELHLIHYSYGVNSTEKGDLSSESTVSRIRTEHFPLTLESARPSHTSQYLCAFFHVGANVLTFGAGSRLTVL.

This clonotype has just a few counts. V is TRBV20-1 and J is TRBJ1-2; D unresolved. The germline gives CDR1 DFQATT, CDR2 SNEGSKA (reference sequence). The length of the CDR3 is 14 residues. Trimming left V 6 bases short and J 1 base short, with 15 bases between. The CDR3 region has the DNA TGCAGTGCGCGCGATAGGGAGGTTAACTATGGCTACACCTTC. This translates into CSARDREVNYGYTF.

The chain carries TRBV7-3 and TRBJ2-5; D tentatively reads TRBD1 or TRBD2 (7 bases each). V shed 3 bases and J shed 3 bases, with 14 bases lying between them. Germline CDR1 reads SGHTA; CDR2 reads FQGTGA. This CDR3 contains 15 residues. The CDR3 reads CASSLGGGVKETQYF. In DNA form, the CDR3 reads TGTGCCAGCAGCTTGGGAGGGGGCGTCAAAGAGACCCAGTACTTC.

In its sample, this clonotype was seen a few times. The rearrangement uses TRBV7-2 and TRBJ1-1; unclear D gene. This CDR3 has 15 amino acids. V was shortened by 5 bases and J by 0 bases, with 13 bases between the two germline ends. The germline V gene encodes CDR1 SGHTA and CDR2 FQGNSA. The CDR3 loop reads CASSPRSVMNTEAFF. Here the CDR3 DNA reads TGTGCCAGCAGCCCCCGATCCGTTATGAACACTGAAGCTTTCTTT.

This clonotype was seen at least ten times. The chain joins TRBV7-9 to TRBJ2-7; 8 positions agree with TRBD2. Germline CDR1 and CDR2: SEHNR and FQNEAQ (reference sequence). The CDR3 contains 13 residues. Germline trimming cut 6 bases from V and 2 bases from J; bases unmatched to any gene: 3. CDR3 in amino acids: CASRTSETYEQYF. The CDR3 DNA follows: TGTGCCAGCAGGACTAGCGAGACCTACGAGCAGTACTTC.

The chain combines TRBV20-1 with TRBJ2-7; D is unresolved. V lost 3 bases, J lost 3 bases, and 15 bases lay in between. Germline V CDR1 and CDR2: DFQATT, SNEGSKA (reference sequence). CDR3 length: 14 residues. This CDR3 is CSARKELLVYEQYF. CDR3 bases: TGCAGTGCTAGGAAGGAACTACTGGTCTACGAGCAGTACTTC.

This clonotype was observed a few times. The chain joins TRBV4-1 to TRBJ1-6; D is undetermined. CDR3 length: 15 residues. The germline V and J ends were trimmed by 1 base and 9 bases, with 13 bases remaining between them. The germline V gene encodes CDR1 MGHRA and CDR2 YSYEKL. The CDR3 region is CASSQALSEGSPLHF. DNA of the CDR3: TGCGCCAGCAGCCAAGCTCTCAGCGAGGGTTCACCCCTCCACTTT.

V is TRBV7-2 and J is TRBJ2-2; D gene unclear. V lost 11 bases, J lost 9 bases, and 25 bases lay in between. CDR1 and CDR2 from the germline V gene are SGHTA and FQGNSA. This CDR3 region has 15 residues. The chain's CDR3 is CASLPGPLGSRELFF. The CDR3 nucleotides are TGTGCCTCATTGCCCGGACCTCTCGGTTCGAGGGAGCTGTTTTTT.

CDR3 loop: CASSPGGLGQETQYF. The CDR3 region has the DNA TGTGCCAGCAGCCCGGGGGGGCTCGGGCAAGAGACCCAGTACTTC. The chain employs TRBV7-9 and TRBJ2-5; 8 positions match TRBD2. The CDR3 loop spans 15 amino acids. V was clipped by 5 bases and J by 2 bases; unmatched bases: 7. CDR1 SEHNR and CDR2 FQNEAQ come from the germline V gene (reference sequence).

The chain employs TRBV6-5 and TRBJ1-3; a weak D match, TRBD1 (5 bases). The V gene lost 4 bases and the J gene lost 3 bases, with 13 bases spanning the gap. Germline V gives CDR1 MNHEY, CDR2 SVGAGI. The CDR3 has 15 residues. The CDR3 loop is CASSSVGGGGNTIYF. CDR3 DNA: TGTGCCAGCAGTTCCGTGGGGGGAGGTGGAAACACCATATATTTT.

About this clonotype itself: Germline and junction disagree at one end, which may indicate a read error. V usage is TRBV10-3 and J usage is TRBJ1-3, with TRBD1 as a possible D gene (5 bases). Germline CDR1 and CDR2: ENHRY and SYGVKD. The length of the CDR3 is 16 residues. This CDR3 reads CASSSPTEGTGNTIYF. The CDR3 bases are TGTGCCAGCAGTTCCCCGACAGAGGGTACTGGAAACACCATATATTTT.

The rearrangement joins TRBV15 to TRBJ2-6; D may be TRBD2 (6 bases). The V and J ends lost 1 base and 0 bases respectively, with 7 bases between them. The germline V gene encodes CDR1 LNHNV and CDR2 YYDKDF (reference sequence). The CDR3 is 16 residues long. CDR3 sequence: CATSRGRGSGANVLTF. CDR3 sequence (DNA): TGTGCCACCAGCAGAGGGAGGGGCTCTGGGGCCAACGTCCTGACTTTC.

In its sample, this clonotype was seen many times. V and J are TRBV2 and TRBJ2-2; 9 bases line up with TRBD1. The CDR3 has 14 amino acids. Germline V gives CDR1 SNHLY, CDR2 FYNNEI. V gave up 6 bases and J gave up 3 bases; unmatched junction bases: 2. The CDR3 is CASRGQGYTGELFF. DNA of the CDR3: TGTGCCAGCAGGGGACAGGGATACACCGGGGAGCTGTTTTTT.

The chain links TRBV25-1 to TRBJ2-5, with TRBD1 matching 8 bases. Per the germline V gene, CDR1 is MGHDK and CDR2 is SYGVNS. V lost 6 bases to trimming and J lost 8 bases; unmatched junction nucleotides: 8. The CDR3 loop spans 13 amino acids. CDR3 loop: CASRPTGDSTQYF. The CDR3 nucleotides read TGTGCCAGCAGGCCGACAGGGGACAGTACCCAGTACTTC.

The table lists this clonotype with many counts. This rearrangement joins TRBV24-1 to TRBJ1-1; D unclear. This CDR3 has 13 residues. Between the trimmed V and J ends, which lost 5 bases and 1 base, there was a span of 7 bases. Looked up from germline, CDR1 is KGHDR and CDR2 is SFDVKD. CDR3 DNA: TGTGCCACCAGTGCTTTAGGGAACACTGAAGCTTTCTTT. It translates to CATSALGNTEAFF.

This clonotype was found a few times. The chain carries TRBV9 and TRBJ1-1; D not certain. CDR3 size: 14 residues. Germline lookup yields CDR1 SGDLS and CDR2 YYNGEE. Trimming cost V 4 bases and J 1 base, with 11 bases left between them. CDR3 in DNA: TGTGCCAGCAGCCCCCCCCCTTCGAACACTGAAGCTTTCTTT. Protein product: CASSPPPSNTEAFF.

This clonotype has only a few counts. The genes are TRBV7-9 and TRBJ1-1, with D unresolved. This CDR3 spans 15 amino acids. CDR1 is SEHNR, CDR2 FQNEAQ, per germline (reference sequence). V was cut by 2 bases and J by 1 base, with 11 bases left in between. In DNA form, the CDR3 reads TGTGCCAGCAGCTTAATGCGGACGGCGAACACTGAAGCTTTCTTT. Its translation: CASSLMRTANTEAFF.

This clonotype was seen only a few times. J is TRBJ1-1 and V is TRBV7-8; perhaps TRBD1 as D (5 bases). Germline-derived CDR1 and CDR2 are SGHVS and FQNEAQ. Trimming cost V 5 bases and J 5 bases, with 18 bases left between them. This CDR3 is 15 amino acids long. The CDR3 DNA follows: TGTGCCAGCAGCCCCTCGGGGCACAGGTTAACTGAAGCTTTCTTT. It encodes CASSPSGHRLTEAFF.

A remark on this clonotype: Relative to the germline gene, one junction end is altered; a read error may explain this. The J gene is TRBJ2-6, the V gene TRBV7-8; TRBD1 aligns across 9 bases. Germline lookup yields CDR1 SGHVS and CDR2 FQNEAQ. The CDR3 consists of 14 residues. CDR3 residues: CASSTPGTGSTEAF. Written as DNA, the CDR3 is TGTGCCAGCAGCACTCCCGGGACAGGGAGTACTGAAGCTTTC.

The rearrangement joins TRBV29-1 to TRBJ1-1; possibly TRBD1 for D (5 bases). Germline CDR1 and CDR2: SQVTM and ANQGSEA. The CDR3 is 9 amino acids. The CDR3 bases are TGCAGTTACTTGGGGCGAGCTTTCTTT. The encoded protein is CSYLGRAFF.